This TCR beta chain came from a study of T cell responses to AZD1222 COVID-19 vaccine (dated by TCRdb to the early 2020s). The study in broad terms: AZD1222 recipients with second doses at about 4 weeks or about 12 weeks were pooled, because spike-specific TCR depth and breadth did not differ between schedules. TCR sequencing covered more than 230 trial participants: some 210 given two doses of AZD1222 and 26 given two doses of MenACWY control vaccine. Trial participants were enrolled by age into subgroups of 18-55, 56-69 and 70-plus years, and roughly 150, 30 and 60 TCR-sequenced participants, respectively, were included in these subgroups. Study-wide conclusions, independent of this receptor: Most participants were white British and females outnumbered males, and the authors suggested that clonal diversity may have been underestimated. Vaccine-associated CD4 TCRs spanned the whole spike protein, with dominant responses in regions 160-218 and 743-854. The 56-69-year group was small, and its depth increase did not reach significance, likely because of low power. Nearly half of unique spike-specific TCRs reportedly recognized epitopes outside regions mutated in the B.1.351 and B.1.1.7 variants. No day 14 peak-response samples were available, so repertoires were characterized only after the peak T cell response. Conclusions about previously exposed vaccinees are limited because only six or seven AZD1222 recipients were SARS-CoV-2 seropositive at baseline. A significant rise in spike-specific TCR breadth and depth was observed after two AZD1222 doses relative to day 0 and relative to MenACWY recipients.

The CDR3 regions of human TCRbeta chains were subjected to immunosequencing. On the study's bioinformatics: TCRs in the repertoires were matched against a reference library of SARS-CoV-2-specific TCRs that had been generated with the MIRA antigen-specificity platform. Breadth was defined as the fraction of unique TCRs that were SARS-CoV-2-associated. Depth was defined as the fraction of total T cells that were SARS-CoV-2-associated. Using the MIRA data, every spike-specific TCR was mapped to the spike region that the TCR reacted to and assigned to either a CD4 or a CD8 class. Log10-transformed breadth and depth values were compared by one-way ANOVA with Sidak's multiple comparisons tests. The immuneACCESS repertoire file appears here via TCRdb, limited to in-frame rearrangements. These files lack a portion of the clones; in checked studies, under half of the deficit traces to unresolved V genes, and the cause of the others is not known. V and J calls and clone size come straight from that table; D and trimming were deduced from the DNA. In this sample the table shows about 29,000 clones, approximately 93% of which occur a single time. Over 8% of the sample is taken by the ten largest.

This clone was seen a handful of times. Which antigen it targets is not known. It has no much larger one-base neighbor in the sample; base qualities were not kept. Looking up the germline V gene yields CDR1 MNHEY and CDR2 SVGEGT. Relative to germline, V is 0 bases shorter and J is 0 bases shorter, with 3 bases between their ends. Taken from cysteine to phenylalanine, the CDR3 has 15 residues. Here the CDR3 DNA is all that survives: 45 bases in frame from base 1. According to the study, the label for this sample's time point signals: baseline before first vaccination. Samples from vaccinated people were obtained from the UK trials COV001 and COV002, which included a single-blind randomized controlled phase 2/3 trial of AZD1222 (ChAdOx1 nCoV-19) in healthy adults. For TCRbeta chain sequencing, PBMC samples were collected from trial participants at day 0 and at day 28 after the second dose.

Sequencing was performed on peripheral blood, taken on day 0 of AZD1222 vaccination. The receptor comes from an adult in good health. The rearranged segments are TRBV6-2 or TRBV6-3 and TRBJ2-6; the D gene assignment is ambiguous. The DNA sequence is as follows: TGTGCCAGCAGTTACTCCATCTCTGGGGCCAACGTCCTGACTTTC. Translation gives CASSYSISGANVLTF.